The subject of this entry is one TCR beta chain. This record comes from a study of blood T cell repertoires in COVID-19. The CDR3 covers 15 residues. Looked up from germline, CDR1 is LGHDT and CDR2 is YNNKEL (reference sequence). Losses at the gene ends were 3 bases for V and 9 bases for J; bases not matched to a gene: 8. The repertoire was sequenced with immunoSEQ multiplex PCR; TCRdb's copy has only in-frame clones and lacks some. This repertoire shows roughly 440,000 clones, 88% found once; its top ten account for over 10%. The sequencing input was peripheral blood. V and J are TRBV3-1 (or the pseudogene TRBV3-2) and TRBJ1-6; 7 nucleotides match TRBD1. This TCR was recovered from a woman between 45 and 65 years old with COVID-19, enrolled during active disease. CDR3 region: CASSHSRKGASPLHF. DNA of the CDR3: TGTGCCAGCAGCCACTCTCGGAAGGGGGCTTCACCCCTCCACTTT.